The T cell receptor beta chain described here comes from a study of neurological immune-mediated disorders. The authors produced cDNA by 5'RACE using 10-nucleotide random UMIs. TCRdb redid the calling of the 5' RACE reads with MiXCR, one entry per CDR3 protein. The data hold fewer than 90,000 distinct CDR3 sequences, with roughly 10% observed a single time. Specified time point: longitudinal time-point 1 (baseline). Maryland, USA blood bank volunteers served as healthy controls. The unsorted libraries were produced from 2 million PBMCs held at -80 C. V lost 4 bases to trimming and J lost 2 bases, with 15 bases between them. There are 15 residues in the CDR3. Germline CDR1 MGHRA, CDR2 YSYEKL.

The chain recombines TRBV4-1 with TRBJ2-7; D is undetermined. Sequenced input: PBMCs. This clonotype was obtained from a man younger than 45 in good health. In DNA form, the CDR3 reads TGCGCCAGCAGCCTCCAGGTACAGTGGGCCTACGAGCAGTACTTC. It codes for CASSLQVQWAYEQYF.